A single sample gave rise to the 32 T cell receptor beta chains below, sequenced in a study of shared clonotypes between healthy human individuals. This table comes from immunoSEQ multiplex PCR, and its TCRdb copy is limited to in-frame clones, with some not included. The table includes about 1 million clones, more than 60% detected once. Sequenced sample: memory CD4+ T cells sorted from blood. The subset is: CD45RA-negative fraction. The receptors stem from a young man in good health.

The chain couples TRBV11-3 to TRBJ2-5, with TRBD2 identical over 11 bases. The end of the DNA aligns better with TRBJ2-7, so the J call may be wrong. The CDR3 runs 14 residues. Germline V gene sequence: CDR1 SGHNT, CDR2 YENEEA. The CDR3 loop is CASLLAGDAYEQYF. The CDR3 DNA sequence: TGTGCCAGTCTACTAGCGGGGGACGCCTACGAGCAGTACTTC.

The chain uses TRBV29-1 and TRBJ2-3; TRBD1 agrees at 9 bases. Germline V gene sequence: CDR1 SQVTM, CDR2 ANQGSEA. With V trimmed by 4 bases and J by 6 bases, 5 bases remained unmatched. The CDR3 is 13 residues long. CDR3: CSVGQGVLDTQYF. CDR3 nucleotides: TGCAGCGTTGGACAGGGGGTTTTGGATACGCAGTATTTT.

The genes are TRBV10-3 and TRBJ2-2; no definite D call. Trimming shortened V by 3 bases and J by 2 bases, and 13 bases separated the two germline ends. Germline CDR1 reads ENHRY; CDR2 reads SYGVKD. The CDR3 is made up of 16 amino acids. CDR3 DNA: TGTGCCATCAGTGACATTCCCCCCTACAACACCGGGGAGCTGTTTTTT. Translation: CAISDIPPYNTGELFF.

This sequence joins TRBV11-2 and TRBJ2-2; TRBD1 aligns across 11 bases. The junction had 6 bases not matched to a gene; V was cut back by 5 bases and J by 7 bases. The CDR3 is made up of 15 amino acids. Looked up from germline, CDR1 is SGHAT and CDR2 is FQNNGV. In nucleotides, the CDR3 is TGTGCCAGCAGCACTCGGACAGGGGGCCACGGGGAGCTGTTTTTT. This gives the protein CASSTRTGGHGELFF.

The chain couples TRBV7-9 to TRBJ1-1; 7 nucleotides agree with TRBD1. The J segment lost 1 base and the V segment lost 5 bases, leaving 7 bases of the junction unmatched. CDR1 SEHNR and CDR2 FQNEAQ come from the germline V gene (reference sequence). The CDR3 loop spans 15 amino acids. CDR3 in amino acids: CASSDGQASNTEAFF. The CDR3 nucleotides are TGTGCCAGCAGCGATGGACAGGCCTCGAACACTGAAGCTTTCTTT. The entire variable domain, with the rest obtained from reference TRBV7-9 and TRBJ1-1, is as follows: DTGVSQNPRHKITKRGQNVTFRCDPISEHNRLYWYRQTLGQGPEFLTYFQNEAQLEKSRLLSDRFSAERPKGSFSTLEIQRTEQGDSAMYLCASSDGQASNTEAFFGQGTRLTVV.

The CDR3 DNA reads as TGTGCCTGGGGACTAGGCAACCTCTATGGCTACACCTTC. It is translated as CAWGLGNLYGYTF. This chain connects TRBV30 to TRBJ1-2, with unresolved D. V was shortened by 5 bases and J by 4 bases, with 14 bases between the two germline ends. CDR1 and CDR2 (germline): GTSNPN, SVGIG (reference sequence). The length of the CDR3 is 13 residues.

CDR3 in DNA: TGTGCCTGGGCCGACAGGGGGACTAACTATGGCTACACCTTC. Encoded protein: CAWADRGTNYGYTF. The chain is built from TRBV30 and TRBJ1-2; 9 nucleotides line up with TRBD1. Trimming removed 5 bases from V and 0 bases from J; junction bases left unmatched: 4. CDR3 length: 14 amino acids. Germline lookup yields CDR1 GTSNPN and CDR2 SVGIG (reference sequence).

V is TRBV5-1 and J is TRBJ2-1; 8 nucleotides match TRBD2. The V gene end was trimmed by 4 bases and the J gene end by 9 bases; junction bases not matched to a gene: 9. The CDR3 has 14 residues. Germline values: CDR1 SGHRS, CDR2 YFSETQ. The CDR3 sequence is CASSPPVAGIEQFF. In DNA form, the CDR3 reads TGCGCCAGCAGCCCACCGGTAGCGGGAATTGAGCAGTTCTTC. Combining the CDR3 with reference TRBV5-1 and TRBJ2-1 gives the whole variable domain KAGVTQTPRYLIKTRGQQVTLSCSPISGHRSVSWYQQTPGQGLQFLFEYFSETQRNKGNFPGRFSGRQFSNSRSEMNVSTLELGDSALYLCASSPPVAGIEQFFGPGTRLTVL.

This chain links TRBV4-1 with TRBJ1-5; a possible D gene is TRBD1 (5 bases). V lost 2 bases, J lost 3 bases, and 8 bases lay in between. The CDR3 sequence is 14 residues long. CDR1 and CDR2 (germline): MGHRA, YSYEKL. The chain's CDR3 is CASSQQGPNQPQHF. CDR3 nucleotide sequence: TGCGCCAGCAGCCAACAGGGTCCCAATCAGCCCCAGCATTTT.

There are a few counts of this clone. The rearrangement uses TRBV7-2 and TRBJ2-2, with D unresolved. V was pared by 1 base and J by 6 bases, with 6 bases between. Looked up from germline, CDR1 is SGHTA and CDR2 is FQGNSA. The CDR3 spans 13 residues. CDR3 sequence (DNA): TGTGCCAGCAGCTTAGGTCTGGCCGGGGAGCTGTTTTTT. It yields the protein CASSLGLAGELFF. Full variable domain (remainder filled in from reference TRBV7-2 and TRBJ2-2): GAGVSQSPSNKVTEKGKDVELRCDPISGHTALYWYRQSLGQGLEFLIYFQGNSAPDKSGLPSDRFSAERTGGSVSTLTIQRTQQEDSAVYLCASSLGLAGELFFGEGSRLTVL.

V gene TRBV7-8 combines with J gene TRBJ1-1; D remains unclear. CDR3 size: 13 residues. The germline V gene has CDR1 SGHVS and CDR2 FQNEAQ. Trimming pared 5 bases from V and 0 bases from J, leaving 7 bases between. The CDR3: CASSADLNTEAFF. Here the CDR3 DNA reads TGTGCCAGCAGCGCGGACCTGAACACTGAAGCTTTCTTT.

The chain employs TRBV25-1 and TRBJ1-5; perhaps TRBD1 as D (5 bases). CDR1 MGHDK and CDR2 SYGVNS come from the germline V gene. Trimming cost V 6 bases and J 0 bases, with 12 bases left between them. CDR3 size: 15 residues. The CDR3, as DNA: TGTGCCAGCAGAAGCAGGGAGTATAGCAATCAGCCCCAGCATTTT. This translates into CASRSREYSNQPQHF.

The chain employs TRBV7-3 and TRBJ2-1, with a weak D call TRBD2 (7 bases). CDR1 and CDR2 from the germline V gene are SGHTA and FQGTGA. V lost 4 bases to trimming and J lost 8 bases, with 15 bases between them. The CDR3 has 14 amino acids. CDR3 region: CASSSAGAGDEQFF. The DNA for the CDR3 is TGTGCCAGCAGCTCCGCGGGGGCAGGCGATGAGCAGTTCTTC.

The CDR3 protein is CASSYINRDTIYF. In DNA, the CDR3 is TGTGCCAGCAGTTACATAAACCGGGACACCATATATTTT. The gene calls are TRBV6-6 and TRBJ1-3; no firm D call. Trimming left V 2 bases short and J 8 bases short, with 10 bases between. The CDR3 covers 13 residues. Germline CDR1 MNHNY, CDR2 SVGAGI (reference sequence).

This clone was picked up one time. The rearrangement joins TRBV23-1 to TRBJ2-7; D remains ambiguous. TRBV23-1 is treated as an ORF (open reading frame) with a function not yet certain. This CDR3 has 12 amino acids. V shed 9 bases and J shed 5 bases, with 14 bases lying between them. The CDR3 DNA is TGCGCCAGTGCGCTGGTTCCCCACGAGCAGTACTTC. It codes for CASALVPHEQYF.

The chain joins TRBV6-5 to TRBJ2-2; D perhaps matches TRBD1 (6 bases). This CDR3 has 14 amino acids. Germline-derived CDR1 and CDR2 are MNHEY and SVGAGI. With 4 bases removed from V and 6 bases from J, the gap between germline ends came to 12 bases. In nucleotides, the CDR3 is TGTGCCAGCAGTTGGACAGATCAATCCGGGGAGCTGTTTTTT. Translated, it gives CASSWTDQSGELFF.

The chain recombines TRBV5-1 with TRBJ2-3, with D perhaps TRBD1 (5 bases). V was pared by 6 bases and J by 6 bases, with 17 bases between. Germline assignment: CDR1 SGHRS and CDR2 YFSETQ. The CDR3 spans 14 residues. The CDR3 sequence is CASTETDLRDTQYF. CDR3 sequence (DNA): TGCGCCAGCACCGAGACAGACCTACGGGATACGCAGTATTTT.

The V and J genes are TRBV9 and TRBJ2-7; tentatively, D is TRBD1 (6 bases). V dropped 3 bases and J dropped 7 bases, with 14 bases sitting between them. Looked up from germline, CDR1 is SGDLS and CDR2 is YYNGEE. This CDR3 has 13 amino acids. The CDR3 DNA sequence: TGTGCCAGCAGCGGGTTACAGGGACGAGAGCAGTACTTC. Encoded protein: CASSGLQGREQYF.

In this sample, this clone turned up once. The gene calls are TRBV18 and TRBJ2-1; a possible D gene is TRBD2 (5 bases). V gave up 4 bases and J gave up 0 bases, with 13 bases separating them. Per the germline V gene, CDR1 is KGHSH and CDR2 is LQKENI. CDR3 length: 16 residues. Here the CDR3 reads CASSQRAESSYNEQFF. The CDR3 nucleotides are TGTGCCAGCTCACAGCGAGCGGAGAGCTCCTACAATGAGCAGTTCTTC.

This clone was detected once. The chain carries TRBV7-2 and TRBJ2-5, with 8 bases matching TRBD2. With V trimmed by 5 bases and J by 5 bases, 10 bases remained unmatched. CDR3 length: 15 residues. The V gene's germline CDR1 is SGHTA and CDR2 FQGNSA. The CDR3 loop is CASSVRSGSGETQYF. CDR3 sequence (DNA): TGTGCCAGCAGCGTTCGAAGCGGGAGTGGGGAGACCCAGTACTTC.

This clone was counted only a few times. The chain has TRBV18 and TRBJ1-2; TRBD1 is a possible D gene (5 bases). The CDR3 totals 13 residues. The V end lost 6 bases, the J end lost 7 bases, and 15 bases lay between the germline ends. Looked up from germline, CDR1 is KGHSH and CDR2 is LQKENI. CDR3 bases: TGTGCCAGCTCCCTGGACACTGGCGGTGGCTACACCTTC. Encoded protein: CASSLDTGGGYTF.

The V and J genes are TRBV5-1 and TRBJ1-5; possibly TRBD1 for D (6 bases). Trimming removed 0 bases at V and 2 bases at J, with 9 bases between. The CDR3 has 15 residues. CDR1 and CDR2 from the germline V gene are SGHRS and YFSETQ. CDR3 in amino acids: CASSLAGARNQPQHF. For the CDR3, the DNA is TGCGCCAGCAGCTTGGCAGGGGCGCGCAATCAGCCCCAGCATTTT.

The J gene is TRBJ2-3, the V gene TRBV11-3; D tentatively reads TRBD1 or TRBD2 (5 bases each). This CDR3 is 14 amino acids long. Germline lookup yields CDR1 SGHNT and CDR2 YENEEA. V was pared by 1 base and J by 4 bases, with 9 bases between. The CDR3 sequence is CASSLGGPSDTQYF. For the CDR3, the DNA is TGTGCCAGCAGCTTAGGGGGACCCTCAGATACGCAGTATTTT.

CDR3 amino acids: CATKGDRNTGELFF. The CDR3 DNA reads as TGTGCCACCAAGGGGGACAGGAACACCGGGGAGCTGTTTTTT. The V gene is TRBV2, the J gene TRBJ2-2; the match to TRBD1 covers 7 bases. V gave up 10 bases and J gave up 1 base; unmatched junction bases: 6. Per germline, CDR1 SNHLY and CDR2 FYNNEI. The CDR3 consists of 14 residues.

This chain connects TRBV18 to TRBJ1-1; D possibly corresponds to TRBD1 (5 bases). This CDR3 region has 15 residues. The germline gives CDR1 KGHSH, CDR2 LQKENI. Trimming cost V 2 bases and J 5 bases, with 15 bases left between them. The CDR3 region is CASSPGLGRVTEAFF. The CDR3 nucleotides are TGTGCCAGCTCACCAGGCCTTGGCAGGGTAACTGAAGCTTTCTTT.

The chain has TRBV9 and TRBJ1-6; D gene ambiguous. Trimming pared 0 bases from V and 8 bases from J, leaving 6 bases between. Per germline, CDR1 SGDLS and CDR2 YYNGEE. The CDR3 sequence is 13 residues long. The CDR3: CASSVENYSPLHF. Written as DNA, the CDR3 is TGTGCCAGCAGCGTAGAGAATTATTCACCCCTCCACTTT.

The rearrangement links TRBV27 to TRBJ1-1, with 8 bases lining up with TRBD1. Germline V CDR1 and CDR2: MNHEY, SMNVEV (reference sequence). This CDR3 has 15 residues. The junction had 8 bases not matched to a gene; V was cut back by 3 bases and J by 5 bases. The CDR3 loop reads CASSFGQGARTEAFF. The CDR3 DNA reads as TGTGCCAGCAGTTTTGGGCAGGGGGCGCGGACTGAAGCTTTCTTT.

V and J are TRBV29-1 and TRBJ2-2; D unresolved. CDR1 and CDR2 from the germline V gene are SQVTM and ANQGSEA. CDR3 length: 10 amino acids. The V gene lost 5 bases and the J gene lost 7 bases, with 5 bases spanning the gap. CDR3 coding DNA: TGCAGCGTTCTCTACGGGGAGCTGTTTTTT. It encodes CSVLYGELFF.

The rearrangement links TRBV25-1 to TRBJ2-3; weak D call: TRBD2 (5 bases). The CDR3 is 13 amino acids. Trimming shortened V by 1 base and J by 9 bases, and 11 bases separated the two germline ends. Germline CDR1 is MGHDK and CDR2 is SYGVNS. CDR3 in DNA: TGTGCCAGCAGTGAATGGGGAGAGGACACGCAGTATTTT. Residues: CASSEWGEDTQYF.

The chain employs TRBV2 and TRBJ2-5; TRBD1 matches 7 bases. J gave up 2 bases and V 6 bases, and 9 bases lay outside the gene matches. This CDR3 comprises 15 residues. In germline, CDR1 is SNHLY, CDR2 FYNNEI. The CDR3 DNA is TGTGCCAGCAGCAGAACCTCGGGACAGCAAGAGACCCAGTACTTC. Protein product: CASSRTSGQQETQYF.

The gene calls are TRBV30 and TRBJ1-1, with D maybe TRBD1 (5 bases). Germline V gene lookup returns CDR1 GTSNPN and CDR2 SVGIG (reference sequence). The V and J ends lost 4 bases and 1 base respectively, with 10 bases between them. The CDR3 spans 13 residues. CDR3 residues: CAWTLGGNTEAFF. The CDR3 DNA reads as TGTGCCTGGACCCTGGGGGGGAACACTGAAGCTTTCTTT.

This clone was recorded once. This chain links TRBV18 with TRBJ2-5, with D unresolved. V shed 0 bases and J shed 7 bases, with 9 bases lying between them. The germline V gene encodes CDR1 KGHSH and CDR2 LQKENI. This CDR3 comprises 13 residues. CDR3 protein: CASSPPLDWTQYF. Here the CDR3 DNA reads TGTGCCAGCTCACCACCGCTGGATTGGACCCAGTACTTC.